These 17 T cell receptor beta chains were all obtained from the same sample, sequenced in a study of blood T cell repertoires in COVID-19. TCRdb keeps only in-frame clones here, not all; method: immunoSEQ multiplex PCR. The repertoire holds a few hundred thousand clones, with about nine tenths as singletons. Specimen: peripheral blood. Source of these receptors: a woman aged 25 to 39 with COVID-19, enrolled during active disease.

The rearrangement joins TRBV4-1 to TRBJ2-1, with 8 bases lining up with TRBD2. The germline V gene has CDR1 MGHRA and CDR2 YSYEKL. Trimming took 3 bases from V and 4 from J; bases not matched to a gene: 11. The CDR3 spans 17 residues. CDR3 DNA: TGCGCCAGCAGCCATTCCATAACTAGCGGTTCTTACAATGAGCAGTTCTTC. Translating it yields CASSHSITSGSYNEQFF.

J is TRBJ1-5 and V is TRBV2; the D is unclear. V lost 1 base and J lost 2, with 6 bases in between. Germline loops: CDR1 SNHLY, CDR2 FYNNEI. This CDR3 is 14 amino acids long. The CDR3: CASSEESGNQPQHF. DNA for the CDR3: TGTGCCAGCAGTGAAGAAAGCGGCAATCAGCCCCAGCATTTT.

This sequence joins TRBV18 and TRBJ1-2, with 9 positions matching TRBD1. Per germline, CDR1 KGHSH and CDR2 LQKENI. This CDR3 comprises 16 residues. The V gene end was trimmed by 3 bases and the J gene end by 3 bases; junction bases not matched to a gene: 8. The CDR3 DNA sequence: TGTGCCAGCTCACCGACCCGAGACAGGGGGGACTATGGCTACACCTTC. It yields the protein CASSPTRDRGDYGYTF. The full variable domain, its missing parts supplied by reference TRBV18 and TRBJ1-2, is NAGVMQNPRHLVRRRGQEARLRCSPMKGHSHVYWYRQLPEEGLKFMVYLQKENIIDESGMPKERFSAEFPKEGPSILRIQQVVRGDSAAYFCASSPTRDRGDYGYTFGSGTRLTVV.

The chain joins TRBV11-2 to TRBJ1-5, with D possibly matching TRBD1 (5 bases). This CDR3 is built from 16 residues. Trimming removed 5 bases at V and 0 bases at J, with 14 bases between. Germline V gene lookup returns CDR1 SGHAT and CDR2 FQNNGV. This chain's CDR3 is CASSHNADSSNQPQHF. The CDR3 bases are TGTGCCAGCAGCCACAATGCCGACAGTAGCAATCAGCCCCAGCATTTT.

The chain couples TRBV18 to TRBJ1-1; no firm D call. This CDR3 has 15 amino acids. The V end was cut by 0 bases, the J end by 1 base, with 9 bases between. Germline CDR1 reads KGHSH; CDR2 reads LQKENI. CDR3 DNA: TGTGCCAGCTCACCACCAGGAGGGTCGAACACTGAAGCTTTCTTT. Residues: CASSPPGGSNTEAFF.

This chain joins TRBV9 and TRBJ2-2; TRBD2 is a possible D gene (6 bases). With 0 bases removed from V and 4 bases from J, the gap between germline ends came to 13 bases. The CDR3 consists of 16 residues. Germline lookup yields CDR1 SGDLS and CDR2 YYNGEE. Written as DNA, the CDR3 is TGTGCCAGCAGCGTAGGGAGGGTAGGGCTCACCGGGGAGCTGTTTTTT. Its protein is CASSVGRVGLTGELFF.

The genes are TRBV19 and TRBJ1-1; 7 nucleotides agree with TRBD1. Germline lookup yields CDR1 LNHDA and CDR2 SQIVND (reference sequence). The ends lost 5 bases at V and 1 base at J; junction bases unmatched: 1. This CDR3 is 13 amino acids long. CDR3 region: CASSGQANTEAFF. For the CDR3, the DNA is TGTGCCAGTAGTGGACAGGCGAACACTGAAGCTTTCTTT.

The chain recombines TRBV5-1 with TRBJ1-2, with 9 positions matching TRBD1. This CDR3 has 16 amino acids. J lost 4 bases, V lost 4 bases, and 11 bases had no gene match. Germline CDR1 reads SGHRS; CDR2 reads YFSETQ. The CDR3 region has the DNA TGCGCCAGCAGCCCCGGGACAGGGAGAACCTCCTATGGCTACACCTTC. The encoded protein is CASSPGTGRTSYGYTF.

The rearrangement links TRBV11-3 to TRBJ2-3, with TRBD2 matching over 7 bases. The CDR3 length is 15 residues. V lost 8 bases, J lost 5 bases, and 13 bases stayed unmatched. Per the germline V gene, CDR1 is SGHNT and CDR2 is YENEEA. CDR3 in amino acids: CASSLEGGPEDTQYF. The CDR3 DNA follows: TGTGCCAGCTCCTTGGAGGGAGGGCCGGAAGATACGCAGTATTTT. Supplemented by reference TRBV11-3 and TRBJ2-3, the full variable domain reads EAGVVQSPRYKIIEKKQPVAFWCNPISGHNTLYWYLQNLGQGPELLIRYENEEAVDDSQLPKDRFSAERLKGVDSTLKIQPAELGDSAVYLCASSLEGGPEDTQYFGPGTRLTVL.

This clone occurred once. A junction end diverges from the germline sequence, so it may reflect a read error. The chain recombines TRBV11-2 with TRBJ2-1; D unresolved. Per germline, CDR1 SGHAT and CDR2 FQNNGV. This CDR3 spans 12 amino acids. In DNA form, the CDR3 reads TGTGCCAGCAGCTTAGATCACAGTTCGCAGATCTTC. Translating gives CASSLDHSSQIF.

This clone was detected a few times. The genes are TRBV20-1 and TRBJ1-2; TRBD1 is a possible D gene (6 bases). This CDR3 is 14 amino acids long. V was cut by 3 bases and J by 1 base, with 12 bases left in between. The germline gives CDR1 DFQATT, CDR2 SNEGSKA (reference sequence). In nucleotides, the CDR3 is TGCAGTGCTAGTGTGCAGGGGAGTAACTATGGCTACACCTTC. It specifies CSASVQGSNYGYTF.

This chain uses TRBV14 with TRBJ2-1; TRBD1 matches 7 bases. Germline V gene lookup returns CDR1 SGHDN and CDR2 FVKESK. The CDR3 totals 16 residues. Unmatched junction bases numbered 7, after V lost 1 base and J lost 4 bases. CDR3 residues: CASSQVPGQKYNEQFF. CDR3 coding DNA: TGTGCCAGCAGCCAAGTTCCGGGACAGAAGTACAATGAGCAGTTCTTC.

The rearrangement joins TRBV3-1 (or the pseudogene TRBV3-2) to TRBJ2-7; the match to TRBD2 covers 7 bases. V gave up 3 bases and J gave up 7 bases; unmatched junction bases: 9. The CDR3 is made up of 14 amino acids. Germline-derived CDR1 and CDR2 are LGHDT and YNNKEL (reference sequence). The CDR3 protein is CASSHGEGSSEQYF. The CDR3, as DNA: TGTGCCAGCAGCCATGGGGAGGGGTCTTCGGAGCAGTACTTC.

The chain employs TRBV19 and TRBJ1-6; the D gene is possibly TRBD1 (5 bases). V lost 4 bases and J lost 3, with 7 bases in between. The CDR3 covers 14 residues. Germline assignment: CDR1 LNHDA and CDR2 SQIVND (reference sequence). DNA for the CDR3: TGTGCCAGTAGTAGAGACAGCTATAATTCACCCCTCCACTTT. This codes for CASSRDSYNSPLHF.

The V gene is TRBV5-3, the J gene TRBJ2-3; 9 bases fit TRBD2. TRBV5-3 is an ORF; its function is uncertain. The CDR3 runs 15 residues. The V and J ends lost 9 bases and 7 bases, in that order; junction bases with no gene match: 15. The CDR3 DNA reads TGTGCCAACCCATCTCGGGGCGGGAGGGGGTATACGCAGTATTTT. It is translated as CANPSRGGRGYTQYF.

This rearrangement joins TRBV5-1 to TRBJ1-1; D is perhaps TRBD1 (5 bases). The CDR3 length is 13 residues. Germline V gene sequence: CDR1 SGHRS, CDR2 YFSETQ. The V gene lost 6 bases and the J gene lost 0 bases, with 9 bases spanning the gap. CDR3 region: CASKETVNTEAFF. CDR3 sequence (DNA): TGCGCCAGCAAAGAGACAGTGAACACTGAAGCTTTCTTT.

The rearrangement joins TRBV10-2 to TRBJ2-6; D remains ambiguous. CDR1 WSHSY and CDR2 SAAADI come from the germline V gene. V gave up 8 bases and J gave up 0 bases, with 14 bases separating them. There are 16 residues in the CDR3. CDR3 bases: TGCGCCAGCTCCCCAGCGCGCGCCTCTGGGGCCAACGTCCTGACTTTC. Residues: CASSPARASGANVLTF.